Presented here are 26 T cell receptor beta chains from one specimen sequenced in a study of T cells in Graves' hyperthyroidism and ophthalmopathy (dated by TCRdb to 2018 to 2020). Library preparation employed multiplex PCR. The instrument given in TCRdb is Illumina HiSeq 2000. TCR beta CDR3 regions were amplified from RNA transcripts. The TCR CDR3 was subjected to a first round of RT-PCR using the HTBI primer set and the Qiagen OneStep RT-PCR kit. Using fastp at Q25 and MiXCR, TCRdb reprocessed the public reads and kept productive beta chains. Each CDR3 protein gets just one entry, which takes the most common genes and DNA from the rows behind it. The sample table shows about 640,000 distinct CDR3 sequences, and less than 25% are seen once. The ten largest clones add up to 34% of the sample. Specimen: blood. Source of these receptors: a man aged 25-40 years with Graves' ophthalmopathy.

V usage is TRBV29-1 and J usage is TRBJ2-1; 8 nucleotides match TRBD2. There are 13 residues in the CDR3. The germline gives CDR1 SQVTM, CDR2 ANQGSEA. With V trimmed by 3 bases and J by 9 bases, 7 bases remained unmatched. In nucleotides, the CDR3 is TGCAGCGTTGAGTTAGCGGGAAACGGTGAGCAGTTCTTC. This gives the protein CSVELAGNGEQFF.

This clonotype was seen a few times. The chain links TRBV28 to TRBJ2-1, with D perhaps TRBD2 (5 bases). Per germline, CDR1 MDHEN and CDR2 SYDVKM. V lost 5 bases to trimming and J lost 5 bases, with 28 bases between them. This CDR3 contains 19 residues. CDR3 in amino acids: CASSPRVALTPRTNNEQFF. The CDR3 region has the DNA TGTGCCAGCAGTCCGCGGGTAGCGTTGACCCCGCGAACGAACAATGAGCAGTTCTTC.

This clonotype was seen repeatedly, ten times or more. Here the CDR3 reads CASSLDPAGGVTEAFF. The CDR3 region has the DNA TGTGCCAGCAGCTTGGACCCGGCCGGGGGCGTCACTGAAGCTTTCTTT. The gene calls are TRBV5-4 and TRBJ1-1; the D gene is possibly TRBD1 (6 bases). V dropped 0 bases and J dropped 4 bases, with 16 bases sitting between them. Germline loops: CDR1 SGHNT, CDR2 YYREEE (reference sequence). The CDR3 sequence is 16 residues long.

The V call is TRBV2, the J call TRBJ1-5; D ambiguous. V lost 2 bases, J lost 0 bases, and 8 bases lay in between. This CDR3 has 15 residues. CDR1 is SNHLY and CDR2 is FYNNEI in the germline V gene. CDR3: CASSELWGSNQPQHF. The DNA for the CDR3 is TGTGCCAGCAGTGAACTCTGGGGTAGCAATCAGCCCCAGCATTTT.

The CDR3 DNA follows: TGTGCCAGCAGTTTCAAAGACTTAGCACAGGGGGTCGTTGGGTCCTACAATGAGCAGTTCTTC. It translates to CASSFKDLAQGVVGSYNEQFF. This chain uses TRBV27 with TRBJ2-1; TRBD1 matches 8 bases. The V segment lost 3 bases and the J segment 1 base; nucleotides outside the gene matches: 20. This CDR3 spans 21 amino acids. Germline V CDR1 and CDR2: MNHEY, SMNVEV (reference sequence).

This chain links TRBV7-9 with TRBJ2-4; D may be TRBD2 (5 bases). V lost 5 bases to trimming and J lost 8 bases, with 10 bases between them. The germline V gene encodes CDR1 SEHNR and CDR2 FQNEAQ (reference sequence). CDR3 length: 12 residues. The CDR3 DNA is TGTGCCAGCAGCGCCAACGGGGACATTCAGTACTTC. Translating it yields CASSANGDIQYF. The whole variable domain, remainder taken from reference TRBV7-9 and TRBJ2-4, is DTGVSQNPRHKITKRGQNVTFRCDPISEHNRLYWYRQTLGQGPEFLTYFQNEAQLEKSRLLSDRFSAERPKGSFSTLEIQRTEQGDSAMYLCASSANGDIQYFGAGTRLSVL.

The table lists this clonotype with a few counts. This chain uses TRBV24-1 with TRBJ1-1, with 9 bases matching TRBD1. Germline V lookup: CDR1 KGHDR, CDR2 SFDVKD. The CDR3 has 12 amino acids. Germline trimming cut 9 bases from V and 7 bases from J; bases unmatched to any gene: 5. The CDR3 DNA reads TGTGCCACCGGGACAGGGTACGGTGAAGCTTTCTTT. Its protein is CATGTGYGEAFF.

The V call is TRBV11-2, the J call TRBJ2-3; the D is unclear. The length of the CDR3 is 15 residues. V lost 5 bases and J 5 bases, leaving 17 bases between the germline ends. Germline V gene lookup returns CDR1 SGHAT and CDR2 FQNNGV. For the CDR3, the DNA is TGTGCCAGCAGCCCCTCGGGTCCTCTTAGAGATACGCAGTATTTT. It encodes CASSPSGPLRDTQYF.

There are a few counts of this clonotype. This chain links TRBV5-1 with TRBJ2-1; 9 nucleotides align to TRBD2. This CDR3 is built from 17 residues. Germline V gene data show CDR1 as SGHRS and CDR2 as YFSETQ. Trimming took 3 bases from V and 4 from J; bases not matched to a gene: 11. Here the CDR3 DNA reads TGCGCCAGCAGCTCATCAGGTAGCGGGAGCGGATACAATGAGCAGTTCTTC. Translation: CASSSSGSGSGYNEQFF.

The chain uses TRBV28 and TRBJ2-5, with 10 positions matching TRBD1. The V and J ends lost 2 bases and 5 bases, in that order; junction bases with no gene match: 8. CDR1 MDHEN and CDR2 SYDVKM come from the germline V gene. The CDR3 consists of 16 residues. CDR3 DNA sequence: TGTGCCAGCAGTTTACTGGGACAGGGGTTAGGTGAGACCCAGTACTTC. Encoded protein: CASSLLGQGLGETQYF.

The CDR3 here is CASSLEKDRLIYNEQFF. The CDR3 nucleotides read TGCGCCAGCAGCTTGGAAAAGGACAGACTTATCTACAATGAGCAGTTCTTC. This chain uses TRBV5-1 with TRBJ2-1; the D gene is possibly TRBD1 (6 bases). Trimming pared 0 bases from V and 3 bases from J, leaving 16 bases between. The CDR3 length is 17 residues. Germline CDR1 reads SGHRS; CDR2 reads YFSETQ.

The chain has TRBV6-1 and TRBJ2-7, with 11 nucleotides matching TRBD1. V dropped 4 bases and J dropped 1; count of bases not matched to a gene: 6. Germline assignment: CDR1 MNHNS and CDR2 SASEGT. The CDR3 is made up of 16 amino acids. For the CDR3, the DNA is TGTGCCAGCAGTGGGCCGGACAGGGGGCGATCCTACGAGCAGTACTTC. As protein: CASSGPDRGRSYEQYF.

V is TRBV19 and J is TRBJ1-4; 9 bases agree with TRBD1. The CDR3 has 14 residues. Germline V gene lookup returns CDR1 LNHDA and CDR2 SQIVND (reference sequence). DNA of the CDR3: TGTGCTGCCGGGCCGGGACAGGGAAATGAAAAACTGTTTTTT. Translation: CAAGPGQGNEKLFF.

This sequence joins TRBV12-3 or TRBV12-4 and TRBJ2-7; 9 positions agree with TRBD1. V was clipped by 3 bases and J by 0 bases; unmatched bases: 15. The CDR3 totals 19 residues. CDR3 residues: CASSFVRDRVQVSSYEQYF. The CDR3 DNA follows: TGTGCCAGCAGTTTCGTTAGGGACAGGGTGCAGGTCAGCTCCTACGAGCAGTACTTC.

The rearrangement joins TRBV20-1 to TRBJ2-2; 8 nucleotides match TRBD1. The V and J ends lost 0 bases and 0 bases, in that order; junction bases with no gene match: 6. The germline V gene encodes CDR1 DFQATT and CDR2 SNEGSKA (reference sequence). The length of the CDR3 is 17 residues. The CDR3 nucleotides read TGCAGTGCTAGAGATCCCCGGACAGGGACGAACACCGGGGAGCTGTTTTTT. This codes for CSARDPRTGTNTGELFF.

This clonotype came up a few times. The chain is built from TRBV27 and TRBJ2-6; D is unresolved. Trimming cost V 7 bases and J 2 bases, with 12 bases left between them. The germline V gene encodes CDR1 MNHEY and CDR2 SMNVEV (reference sequence). The CDR3 sequence is 15 residues long. CDR3: CASTDGSPGANVLTF. The CDR3 DNA reads TGTGCCAGCACCGATGGGTCACCTGGGGCCAACGTCCTGACTTTC.

This clonotype was counted at least ten times. This chain links TRBV3-1 with TRBJ2-4; D is ambiguous. The CDR3 sequence is 13 residues long. Germline V gene sequence: CDR1 LGHDT, CDR2 YNNKEL (reference sequence). Trimming removed 1 base from V and 6 bases from J, with 7 bases in between. CDR3 sequence: CASSQGQTNIQYF. The CDR3 DNA is TGTGCCAGCAGCCAAGGGCAGACAAACATTCAGTACTTC.

This clonotype showed up many times. The chain links TRBV5-1 to TRBJ1-1; no reliable D call. CDR1 SGHRS and CDR2 YFSETQ come from the germline V gene. V was cut by 0 bases and J by 0 bases, with 12 bases left in between. CDR3 length: 16 amino acids. CDR3 nucleotide sequence: TGCGCCAGCAGCTTGGAAGGCAGACTCATGAACACTGAAGCTTTCTTT. Translation gives CASSLEGRLMNTEAFF.

This clonotype was counted ten times or more. V gene TRBV7-2 combines with J gene TRBJ2-5; the D is unclear. Looked up from germline, CDR1 is SGHTA and CDR2 is FQGNSA. The CDR3 loop spans 12 amino acids. The germline V and J ends were trimmed by 0 bases and 6 bases, with 5 bases remaining between them. This chain's CDR3 is CASSLAQKTQYF. CDR3 nucleotides: TGTGCCAGCAGCTTAGCGCAGAAGACCCAGTACTTC.

This clonotype showed up many times. V and J are TRBV28 and TRBJ1-1; 10 positions agree with TRBD1. The trim removed 0 bases at V and 6 bases at J, leaving 7 bases unmatched. The CDR3 loop spans 16 amino acids. Per the germline V gene, CDR1 is MDHEN and CDR2 is SYDVKM. In nucleotides, the CDR3 is TGTGCCAGCAGTTTATGGTCCGGGACAGGGGCCTCTGAAGCTTTCTTT. This gives the protein CASSLWSGTGASEAFF.

The V gene is TRBV29-1, the J gene TRBJ2-1; TRBD2 might be the D (5 bases). The CDR3 sequence is 11 residues long. CDR1 is SQVTM and CDR2 is ANQGSEA in the germline V gene. The V end was cut by 6 bases, the J end by 4 bases, with 7 bases between. In DNA form, the CDR3 reads TGCAGCGTGGACTCTTACAATGAGCAGTTCTTC. This codes for CSVDSYNEQFF.

The chain carries TRBV27 and TRBJ2-1, with 10 bases identical to TRBD2. The ends lost 3 bases at V and 4 bases at J; junction bases unmatched: 9. Looked up from germline, CDR1 is MNHEY and CDR2 is SMNVEV (reference sequence). The CDR3 length is 17 residues. CDR3 coding DNA: TGTGCCAGCAGTTTGCCCTCCGGGACTAGCGCTTACAATGAGCAGTTCTTC. Translated: CASSLPSGTSAYNEQFF.

This chain joins TRBV3-1 and TRBJ2-7; tentative D call: TRBD1 (5 bases). V gave up 0 bases and J gave up 2 bases, with 11 bases separating them. Germline V gene data show CDR1 as LGHDT and CDR2 as YNNKEL (reference sequence). The CDR3 sequence is 15 residues long. CDR3 region: CASSQDRGTAYEQYF. The CDR3 DNA reads TGTGCCAGCAGCCAAGATAGGGGAACAGCCTACGAGCAGTACTTC.

This clonotype was observed a few times. The V gene is TRBV9, the J gene TRBJ2-5; 10 bases fit TRBD2. This CDR3 is built from 15 residues. Germline CDR1 is SGDLS and CDR2 is YYNGEE. Germline trimming cut 4 bases from V and 2 bases from J; bases unmatched to any gene: 5. This CDR3 reads CASSRAGGLQETQYF. The CDR3, as DNA: TGTGCCAGCAGCAGAGCGGGAGGGTTACAAGAGACCCAGTACTTC.

The CDR3: CASSFATGELFF. The CDR3 DNA reads TGTGCCAGCAGTTTTGCGACCGGGGAGCTGTTTTTT. The chain links TRBV27 to TRBJ2-2; D is ambiguous. Trimming took off 3 bases at V and 5 bases at J, with 4 bases between the two ends. Germline CDR1 MNHEY, CDR2 SMNVEV (reference sequence). This CDR3 region has 12 residues.

V and J are TRBV7-2 and TRBJ2-2, with D unclear. Trimming shortened V by 1 base and J by 5 bases, and 17 bases separated the two germline ends. This CDR3 is 17 amino acids long. From germline, CDR1 is SGHTA and CDR2 FQGNSA. Here the CDR3 DNA reads TGTGCCAGCAGCTTAGTTCGGGCCGTCGGTGGGACCGGGGAGCTGTTTTTT. As protein: CASSLVRAVGGTGELFF.